This T cell receptor (beta chain) was identified during a study of T-cell memory formation after mild COVID-19. Findings of the study overall: Largely, contracting CD4+ clones fell within CM and EM, and contracting CD8+ clones within EMRA.

The J segment lost 7 bases and the V segment lost 5 bases, leaving 9 bases of the junction unmatched. The CDR3 runs to 14 residues. This clonotype was detected a few times. What it recognizes is unknown. 5'RACE, which relied on constant-segment primers, yielded TCR alpha and TCR beta cDNA libraries carrying sample barcodes and UMIs. TCRdb reanalysed the 5' RACE reads using MiXCR and keeps one entry per CDR3 protein. Among under 450,000 distinct CDR3 sequences listed, around a quarter were seen once. Sequencing was carried out using PBMCs or a T cell subset sorted from them (not recorded which). The gene calls are TRBV12-3 or TRBV12-4 and TRBJ2-5; 8 nucleotides agree with TRBD2. This sequence was found in an adult woman who had mild COVID-19 (a few samples of this study predate the infection). Cell type and time point are not known. The CDR3, as DNA: TGTGCCAGCAGTCCGTGGCGGGGGGCTCGGACCCAGTACTTC. This codes for CASSPWRGARTQYF.